The source of this TCR beta chain is a study of cytomegalovirus exposure and HLA in healthy donors. Study overall: Of 300 to 450 genotyped donors, more than 75% clustered with self-reported Caucasian donors.

Germline CDR1 is MNHNY and CDR2 is SVGAGI (reference sequence). This CDR3 spans 13 amino acids. Regarding this clone: What it binds is not known. The junction departs from germline at one end; a sequencing error may be responsible.

Broader study findings: The majority of CMV-associated TCR beta chains were reported as apparently HLA-restricted in a later analysis. It was reported that the classifier diagnosed cytomegalovirus status with high specificity and sensitivity in both the original and validation cohorts.

The PCR employed 60 Vbeta primers together with 13 Jbeta primers. The repertoire was sequenced with immunoSEQ multiplex PCR; TCRdb's copy has only in-frame clones and lacks some. The sample consists of over 85,000 clones, around four fifths of them appearing once. Donors had nominal health at sampling but likely had unrecorded immune exposures. The TCR originated in a man in his forties or fifties in good health and CMV-seronegative. V is TRBV6-6 and J is TRBJ1-2; 9 bases map to TRBD1. Sequencing used PBMCs. CDR3 residues: CASSPPDRGDVSF. The CDR3 DNA reads as TGTGCCAGTAGTCCTCCGGACAGGGGAGATGTATCCTTC.